This TCR beta chain derives from a study of cytomegalovirus exposure and HLA in healthy donors listed by TCRdb under 2017. About the investigation overall: In an earlier analysis of 550 to 750 of the donors, around 300 Gb of sequence data and 90 million to 130 million unique TCR beta sequences from 150 million to 200 million T cells were reported. An early release that covered about 600 HLA-typed donors contained around 330 gigabases of sequencing data and about 84 million unique TCR sequences. The genetic ancestry cluster associated with self-reported Caucasian donors included roughly four fifths of the roughly 400 genotyped donors. The study aimed to test whether signatures of past pathogen exposure could be identified by cataloging public T cell receptors. The study profiled the T cell repertoires of fewer than 850 subjects by immunosequencing and related them to cytomegalovirus serostatus. Besides the first cohort of some 670 subjects, a separate validation cohort made up of over 95 different subjects was used. High-throughput TCR immunosequencing, statistical association of individual TCRs with disease status, and machine learning were combined to predict cytomegalovirus infection status. A later analysis re-analyzed previously published TCR beta repertoires from 660 or so donors and added high-resolution HLA genotyping to study TCR occurrence patterns. In the later analysis, no new phenotypic data were used to find candidate immune exposures; instead, reliance was placed on TCR beta sequences and their occurrence across donors. In an earlier analysis of over 550 of the donors, high-throughput TCR beta sequencing was used to judge whether each TCR beta V gene segment behaved as functional or pseudogenic. Donor age, sex, ethnicity and CMV serostatus were compiled alongside the repertoire data. Genome-wide SNP genotypes for about 60% of the roughly 670 donors were used in a later genetic analysis, which treated that subset as a discovery cohort. All discovery cohort repertoires had been generated on a single sequencing platform. HLA typing covered class I and class II loci at four-digit resolution. Typing coverage varied by locus: about 620-630 donors for A, B, C, DRB1 and DQB1; approximately 500 for DQA1; nearly 610 for DPA1; 450 to 480 for DPB1. Because of strong linkage in the cohort, four or five DR-DQ haplotypes were treated as single units for association and clustering. Across 300 to 500 genotyped donors of the cohort, an average of about 240,000 unique TCR beta nucleotide sequences per donor were sequenced, and approximately 19% of those sequences were non-productive. Beyond this particular receptor, the publication reports: A later analysis reported that several top co-occurrence clusters appeared linked to parvovirus B19, influenza, CMV and Epstein-Barr virus. A group of highly shared sequence variants was considered likely to be a technical artifact of the sequencing pipeline. In both the original and validation cohorts, the classifier was reported to diagnose cytomegalovirus status with high specificity and sensitivity. In a later analysis, most CMV-associated TCR beta chains were found to appear HLA-restricted, with HLA associations seemingly driven largely by CMV exposure. Compared with the roughly 600-donor mean, donors in an Asian-associated ancestry cluster had fewer N-insertions in productive TCRs, according to a later genetic analysis. The earlier analysis of fewer than 750 of the donors excluded approximately 15 rarely observed V segments, including chromosome 9 orphons, because counts were too low. A further reported finding was that TCR beta sequences accurately predicted the HLA-A and HLA-B alleles for most subjects in the first cohort. Because HLA typing was missing for some donors at each locus, association tests included only the typed subset. Linkage disequilibrium might explain the correlated functional status among segregating V segments, but an unknown experimental factor could not be excluded. According to a later analysis, TCR association rates differed among HLA loci, with DRB1 alleles showing the most associated TCRs and HLA-C alleles showing the fewest. The authors suggested that the approach could potentially be extended to other disease states and immunological phenotypes. Most TCR sequences were seen in very few donors, while some public TCRs were found in many individuals. An association between a missense DCLRE1C variant and V-gene and J-gene trimming of TCR beta chains was found in a later genetic analysis and replicated in an independent cohort. In a later analysis, HLA-associated TCR beta chains showed more clonal expansion and lower generation probabilities than non-associated chains that were equally common. In vitro tests confirmed that three of the cytomegalovirus-associated TCR beta chains recognize cytomegalovirus antigens. Presence/absence analyses assumed roughly uniform sequencing depth across donors, an assumption that may not hold. Assigning TCR associations to individual alleles was difficult when HLA alleles, especially DR and DQ, strongly co-occurred. The study listed 164 TCR beta chains as associated with cytomegalovirus. The cohort was sequenced for TCR beta chains only, and without alpha or paired-chain data the features that could be detected were limited. In an earlier analysis of some 550 of the donors, most TCR beta V segments were observed in productive rearrangements about 87% or about 30% of the time, broadly matching IMGT annotations. In a later analysis, some 18,000 TCR beta sequences were associated with specific HLA alleles at a false discovery rate of 0.05. For the cohort, immune exposure information was limited to CMV serostatus.

As for this clone: Its antigen remains unidentified.

Library preparation was by the immunoSEQ multiplex PCR assay. For the multiplex PCR, a mixture combining 60 forward primers for TCR Vbeta segments and 13 reverse primers for TCR Jbeta segments was used. Amplification of the CDR3 region of rearranged TCR beta genes was performed with a multiplex PCR assay on genomic DNA. The Illumina HiSeq System was used to sequence the amplified TCR beta libraries as 87-base-pair reads. In the original analysis: A later analysis counted some 80 million unique TCR beta chains across the 700 or so repertoires, and 10 million to 12 million of these chains were shared by at least two donors. Raw reads were error-corrected and collapsed into unique sequences by a nearest-neighbor algorithm in which closely related sequences were merged to remove PCR and sequencing errors. To assign V, D and J gene segments, CDR3 sequences were aligned to IMGT reference sequences. Each retained sequence needed at least a six-nucleotide match to both a V gene segment and a J gene segment. A rearrangement counted as productive if the CDR3 had no stop codons and remained in frame with V and J, and every other rearrangement counted as non-productive. Following IMGT convention, CDR3 was defined as the stretch from the second conserved V-encoded cysteine up to the conserved J-encoded phenylalanine. The earlier analysis of 450 to 750 of the donors excluded any sequence lacking an unambiguous match to a single V gene segment. In an earlier analysis of more than 500 of the donors, a V segment was called functional when productive rearrangements were above 56.7%, and segregating when the standard deviation between donors exceeded 5%. A statistical classification framework was built to diagnose cytomegalovirus status from the catalog of TCR beta chain sequences. In a later analysis, TCR nucleotide sequences were compared against IMGT/GENE-DB human TR gene sequences so that V and J genes could be assigned. Using the TCRdist pipeline, a later analysis assigned CDR3 sequences along with most-parsimonious VDJ recombination scenarios. In a later analysis, every TCR beta chain was defined by the combination of its CDR3 amino acid sequence and its V-gene family, and reads without a unique V-gene family were dropped. In a later analysis, some 600 highly shared, low-generation-probability nucleotide sequences were removed to address suspected cross-contamination and a sequencing artifact. In a later analysis, a clonal expansion index for each public chain was calculated from normalized within-repertoire ranks of inferred template counts. In a later analysis, generation probabilities were computed using a VDJ recombination model fitted to out-of-frame rearrangements, and the results were checked against IGoR. Hypergeometric tests were used in a later analysis to score TCR-TCR, TCR-HLA and TCR-CMV co-occurrence, with a repertoire-size bias correction applied to the TCR pairs. In a later analysis, false discovery rates were estimated by permuting HLA or CMV assignments 20 times. In a later analysis, co-occurring TCRs were grouped using DBSCAN, with TCRdist sequence similarity added in when clustering inside HLA-allele-positive subsets. Repertoires with fewer than 30,000 or more than 120,000 public chains were left out of co-occurrence clustering, as were five repertoires with anomalous nucleotide sharing. TCRdb took this table from immuneACCESS and kept in-frame rearrangements with V and J called. Such tables lack part of the clones; where checked against another copy, unresolved V genes explain under half of the gap, and the rest is unexplained. V, J and clone size reflect that table, while D and trimming were determined from the DNA. This sample's table carries approximately 79,000 clones. About 0.83% of the sample belongs to the ten largest clones.

The cohort comprised 710 or so healthy bone marrow donors. At the time of sampling, all cohort members were nominally healthy, though unrecorded immune exposures were likely present. The donor tested CMV seronegative, placing the donor among the 300 to 450 seronegative members of the cohort. A peripheral blood sample was provided by each donor, and peripheral blood mononuclear cells were used for TCR beta sequencing. The Qiagen DNeasy Blood Extraction Kit was used to extract genomic DNA from the blood cell samples. The TCR sequence derives from a boy aged 10-17 years in good health and CMV-seronegative. Sequencing was carried out using PBMCs.

The CDR3 protein is CASRVGVNTEAFF. The DNA reads TGTGCCAGTCGGGTGGGAGTGAACACTGAAGCTTTCTTT. Recombination connected TRBV19 to TRBJ1-1; no D segment can be confidently identified. CDR1 is given as LNHDA and CDR2 as SQIVND, both from the germline V gene (reference sequence). The CDR3, from cysteine to phenylalanine, totals 13 residues. Only the CDR3 portion is preserved as DNA: 39 bases, with reading frame beginning at the first base. Between the V and J ends, shortened by 8 bases and 0 bases respectively, the junction contains 10 bases.